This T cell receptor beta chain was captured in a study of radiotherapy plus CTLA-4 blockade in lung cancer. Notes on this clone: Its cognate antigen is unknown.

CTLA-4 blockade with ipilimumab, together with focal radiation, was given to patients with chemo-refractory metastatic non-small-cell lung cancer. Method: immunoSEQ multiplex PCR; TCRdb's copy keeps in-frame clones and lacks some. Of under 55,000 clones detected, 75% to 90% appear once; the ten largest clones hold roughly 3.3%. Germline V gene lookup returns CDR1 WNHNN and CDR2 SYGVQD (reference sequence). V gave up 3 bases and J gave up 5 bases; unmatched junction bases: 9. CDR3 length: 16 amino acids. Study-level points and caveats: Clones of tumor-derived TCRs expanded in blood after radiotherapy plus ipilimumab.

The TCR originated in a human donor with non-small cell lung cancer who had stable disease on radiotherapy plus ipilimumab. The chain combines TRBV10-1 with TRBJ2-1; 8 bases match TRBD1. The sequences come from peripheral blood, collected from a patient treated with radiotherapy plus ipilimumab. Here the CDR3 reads CASSEAREDRDNEQFF. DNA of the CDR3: TGCGCCAGCAGTGAAGCCCGCGAGGACAGGGACAATGAGCAGTTCTTC.